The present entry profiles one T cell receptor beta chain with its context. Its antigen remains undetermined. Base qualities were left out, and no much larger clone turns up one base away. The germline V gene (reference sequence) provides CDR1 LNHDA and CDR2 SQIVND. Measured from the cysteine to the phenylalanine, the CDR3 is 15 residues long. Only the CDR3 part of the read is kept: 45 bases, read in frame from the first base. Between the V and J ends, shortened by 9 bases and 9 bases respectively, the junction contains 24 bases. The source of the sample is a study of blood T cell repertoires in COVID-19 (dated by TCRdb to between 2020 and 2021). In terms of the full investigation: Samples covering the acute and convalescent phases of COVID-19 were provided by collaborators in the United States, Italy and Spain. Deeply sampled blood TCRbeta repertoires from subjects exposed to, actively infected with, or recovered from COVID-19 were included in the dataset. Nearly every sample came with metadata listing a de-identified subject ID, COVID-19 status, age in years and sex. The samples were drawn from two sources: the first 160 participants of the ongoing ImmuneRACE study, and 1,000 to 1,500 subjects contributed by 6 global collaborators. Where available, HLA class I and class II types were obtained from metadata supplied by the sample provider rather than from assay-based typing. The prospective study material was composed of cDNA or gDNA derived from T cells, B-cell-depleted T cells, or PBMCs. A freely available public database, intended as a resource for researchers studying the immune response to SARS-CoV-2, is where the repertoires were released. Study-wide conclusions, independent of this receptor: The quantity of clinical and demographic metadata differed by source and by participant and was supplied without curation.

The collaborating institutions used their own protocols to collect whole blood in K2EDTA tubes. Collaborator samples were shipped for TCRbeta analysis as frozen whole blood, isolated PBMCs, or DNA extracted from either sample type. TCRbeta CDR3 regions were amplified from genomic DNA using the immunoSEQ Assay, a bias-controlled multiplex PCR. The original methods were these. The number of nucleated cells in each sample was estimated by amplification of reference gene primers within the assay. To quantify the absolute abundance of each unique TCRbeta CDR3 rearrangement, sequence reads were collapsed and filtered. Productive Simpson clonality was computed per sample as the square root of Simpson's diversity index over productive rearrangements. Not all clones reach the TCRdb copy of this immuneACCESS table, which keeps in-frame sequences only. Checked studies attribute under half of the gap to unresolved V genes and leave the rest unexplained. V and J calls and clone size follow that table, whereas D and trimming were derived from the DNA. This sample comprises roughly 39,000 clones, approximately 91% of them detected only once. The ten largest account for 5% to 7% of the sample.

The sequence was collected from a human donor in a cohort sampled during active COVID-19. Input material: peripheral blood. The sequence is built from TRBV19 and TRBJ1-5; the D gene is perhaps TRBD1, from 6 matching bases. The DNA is TGTGCCAGCCACCCCTCGGGGGGGGGCGCGGGGCCCCAGCATTTT. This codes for CASHPSGGGAGPQHF.